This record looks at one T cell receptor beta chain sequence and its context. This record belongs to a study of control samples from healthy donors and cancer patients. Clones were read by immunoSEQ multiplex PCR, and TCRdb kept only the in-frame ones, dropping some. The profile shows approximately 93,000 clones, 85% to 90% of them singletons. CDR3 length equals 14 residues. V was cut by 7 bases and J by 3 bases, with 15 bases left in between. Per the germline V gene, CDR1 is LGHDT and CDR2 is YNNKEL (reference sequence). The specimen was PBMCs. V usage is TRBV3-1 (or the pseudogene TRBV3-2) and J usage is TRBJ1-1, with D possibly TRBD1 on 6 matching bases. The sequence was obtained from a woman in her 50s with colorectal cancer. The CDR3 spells CASTPPGGYTEAFF. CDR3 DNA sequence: TGTGCCAGCACCCCCCCCGGGGGCTACACTGAAGCTTTCTTT.